A few counts support the clone carrying this TCR beta chain. The assay was immunoSEQ multiplex PCR, and TCRdb's table has in-frame clones only and misses some. The table records more than 150,000 clones, approximately 80% of them present only once. This sample is drawn from a study of blood T cell repertoires in COVID-19. Germline V gives CDR1 SNHLY, CDR2 FYNNEI. The ends lost 6 bases at V and 8 bases at J; junction bases unmatched: 16. The CDR3 consists of 16 residues. The specimen was PBMCs or T cells enriched from blood (not recorded which). The source of this sequence is a woman aged 45-65 years who had recovered from COVID-19. The J gene is TRBJ1-2, the V gene TRBV2, with TRBD1 matching 9 bases. The CDR3 loop is CASSPAYGDRADGYTF. The CDR3 nucleotides read TGTGCCAGCAGCCCTGCGTATGGGGACAGGGCCGACGGCTACACCTTC.